This T cell receptor beta chain emerged from a study of cytomegalovirus exposure and HLA in healthy donors. Researchers ran the PCR with 60 Vbeta and 13 Jbeta primers. Profiling relied on immunoSEQ multiplex PCR, and the TCRdb table lists in-frame clones only, not all of them. The sample lists 110,000 or so clones; nearly 85% were seen once. Germline V gene data show CDR1 as SGHRS and CDR2 as YFSETQ. This CDR3 spans 15 amino acids. With 1 base removed from V and 0 bases from J, the gap between germline ends came to 8 bases. This clone has more than one count but fewer than ten. The receptor's source is a man between 18 and 35 years old in good health and CMV-seronegative. Sequencing input: PBMCs. The V gene is TRBV5-1, the J gene TRBJ1-3; D is possibly TRBD1 (5 bases). CDR3 sequence reads: CASSLWGHSGNTIYF. DNA for the CDR3: TGCGCCAGCAGCTTGTGGGGCCACTCTGGAAACACCATATATTTT.